A selection of T cell receptor beta chains follows, all from one sample in a study of blood T cell repertoires in COVID-19. Libraries were prepared by immunoSEQ multiplex PCR; TCRdb keeps only in-frame clonotypes and omits some of them. The sample carries about 220,000 clones, around 83% recorded once. Sequenced sample: peripheral blood. These receptors were taken from a woman older than 75 with COVID-19, enrolled during active disease. The CDR3 runs from the conserved cysteine through the conserved F or W. The D gene is left open where the match is weak. The listing skips clone size in some rows; elsewhere it reads once, few, many or a size class.

TRBV7-3,.,.,TRBJ1-1,CASSLLKMNTEAFF,TGTGCCAGCAGCTTACTTAAAATGAACACTGAAGCTTTCTTT
TRBV4-1,.,.,TRBJ2-7,CASSQGQGQRYEQYF,TGCGCCAGCAGCCAAGGGCAGGGGCAAAGGTACGAGCAGTACTTC
TRBV5-1,.,.,TRBJ2-2,CASTWGPPATGELFF,TGCGCCAGCACTTGGGGGCCACCGGCCACCGGGGAGCTGTTTTTT
TRBV27,TRBD2,.,TRBJ2-1,CASRSERGGVSYNEQFF,TGTGCCAGCAGGAGTGAGCGGGGGGGCGTATCCTACAATGAGCAGTTCTTC
TRBV6-5,TRBD1,.,TRBJ1-2,CASSQNRGSIGYTF,TGTGCCAGCAGTCAAAACAGGGGAAGCATTGGCTACACCTTC
TRBV6-5,.,.,TRBJ2-5,CASQVGPRGETQYF,TGTGCCAGCCAGGTCGGCCCTCGTGGAGAGACCCAGTACTTC
TRBV4-1,TRBD1,.,TRBJ1-1,CASSQAGQGNTEAFF,TGCGCCAGCAGCCAAGCGGGACAGGGGAATACTGAAGCTTTCTTT
TRBV29-1,TRBD2,.,TRBJ2-5,CSVERGSGETQYF,TGCAGCGTTGAGAGGGGTAGCGGGGAGACCCAGTACTTC
TRBV7-9,.,many,TRBJ2-2,CATVAAVSTGELFF,TGTGCCACCGTGGCCGCTGTAAGCACCGGGGAGCTGTTTTTT
TRBV5-1,TRBD1,.,TRBJ1-2,CASSRNFWDRDEDGYTF,TGCGCCAGCAGCCGAAACTTCTGGGACAGGGACGAGGATGGCTACACCTTC
TRBV5-6,.,once,TRBJ1-1,CASSFLRVEAFF,TGTGCCAGCAGCTTCCTACGGGTGGAAGCTTTCTTT
TRBV7-2,.,once,TRBJ1-2,CASSARSGQYNYGYTF,TGTGCCAGCAGCGCCCGTTCCGGACAGTATAACTATGGCTACACCTTC
TRBV7-8,.,.,TRBJ1-2,CASSQTGTPKTF,TGTGCCAGCAGCCAAACCGGGACACCTAAGACCTTC
TRBV4-2,TRBD1,.,TRBJ1-1,CASSQEGDRGTEAFF,TGTGCCAGCAGCCAAGAGGGGGACAGGGGCACTGAAGCTTTCTTT
TRBV5-6,TRBD1,.,TRBJ2-3,CASSRDRGETDTQYF,TGTGCCAGCAGCCGGGACAGGGGAGAGACAGATACGCAGTATTTT
TRBV9,.,.,TRBJ1-3,CASSVEAGKAGNTIYF,TGTGCCAGCAGCGTAGAGGCAGGGAAAGCTGGAAACACCATATATTTT
TRBV30,TRBD1,once,TRBJ1-2,CAWSAGQGPNYGYTF,TGTGCCTGGAGTGCGGGACAGGGGCCGAACTATGGCTACACCTTC
TRBV19,.,few,TRBJ2-7,CASRQGSYEQYF,TGTGCCAGTAGGCAGGGGAGCTACGAGCAGTACTTC
TRBV18,TRBD1,.,TRBJ1-1,CASSLRTGTSEAFF,TGTGCCAGCTCACTACGGACAGGAACCTCTGAAGCTTTCTTT
TRBV15,TRBD2,.,TRBJ2-3,CATSELAGEIDTQYF,TGTGCCACCAGTGAACTAGCGGGGGAGATAGATACGCAGTATTTT
TRBV10-3,.,.,TRBJ1-1,CAISPGVFDTEAFF,TGTGCCATCAGTCCAGGGGTATTCGACACTGAAGCTTTCTTT
TRBV4-2,.,.,TRBJ2-1,CASSQERGNNEQFF,TGTGCCAGCAGCCAAGAACGGGGGAACAATGAGCAGTTCTTC
TRBV24-1,TRBD1,.,TRBJ2-3,CATSDFGEEGTGGNTQYF,TGTGCCACCAGTGATTTTGGAGAAGAAGGGACAGGGGGCAATACGCAGTATTTT
TRBV30,TRBD2,.,TRBJ2-5,CAWSVGLAGFQETQYF,TGTGCCTGGAGTGTAGGACTAGCGGGTTTTCAAGAGACCCAGTACTTC
TRBV6-5,TRBD1,.,TRBJ1-2,CASSSGGTGQPIGYTF,TGTGCCAGCAGTTCCGGGGGGACAGGGCAACCTATTGGCTACACCTTC
TRBV12-3/TRBV12-4,.,many,TRBJ1-5,CASSFRRDPRQHF,TGTGCCAGCAGTTTCCGGAGGGACCCTCGCCAGCATTTT
TRBV9,.,few,TRBJ1-2,CASSPRQDANYGYTF,TGTGCCAGCAGCCCCCGACAGGACGCTAACTATGGCTACACCTTC
TRBV14,.,.,TRBJ2-2,CASRDYKGHSNTGELFF,TGTGCCAGCAGGGATTACAAGGGACACTCCAACACCGGGGAGCTGTTTTTT
TRBV2,.,.,TRBJ1-5,CASSEAWGGNQPQHF,TGTGCCAGCAGTGAAGCTTGGGGGGGAAATCAGCCCCAGCATTTT
TRBV7-9,.,once,TRBJ1-4,CASGQNEKLFF,TGTGCCAGCGGCCAAAATGAAAAACTGTTTTTT
TRBV25-1,.,.,TRBJ2-3,CASTRQSTDTQYF,TGTGCCAGCACCCGACAAAGCACAGATACGCAGTATTTT
TRBV7-2,.,.,TRBJ1-1,CASSPRGPTTSRRNTEAFF,TGTGCCAGCAGCCCACGAGGCCCTACTACTAGTCGCAGGAACACTGAAGCTTTCTTT
TRBV23-1,.,.,TRBJ2-3,CASSQSSGNDTQYF,TGCGCCAGCAGTCAATCGTCGGGTAACGATACGCAGTATTTT
TRBV6-5,.,once,TRBJ1-1,CASSPLQRNTEAFF,TGTGCCAGCAGTCCCTTACAGAGAAACACTGAAGCTTTCTTT
TRBV19,TRBD1,few,TRBJ2-3,CASSTGQASADTQYF,TGTGCCAGTAGTACCGGACAGGCTTCGGCAGATACGCAGTATTTT
TRBV5-1,.,.,TRBJ1-2,CASSFDTAGYGYTF,TGCGCCAGCAGCTTCGACACCGCGGGCTATGGCTACACCTTC
TRBV19,TRBD1,.,TRBJ1-6,CASKSTGGGSPLHF,TGTGCCAGTAAGTCCACAGGGGGAGGTTCACCCCTCCACTTT
TRBV7-8,TRBD2,few,TRBJ2-3,CASSREGLTDTQYF,TGTGCCAGCAGCCGGGAGGGACTCACAGATACGCAGTATTTT
TRBV6-6,.,.,TRBJ2-7,CASSQHLYEQYF,TGTGCCAGCAGCCAACATCTCTACGAGCAGTACTTC
TRBV5-1,.,.,TRBJ2-7,CASSLDPPQGAYEQYF,TGCGCCAGCAGCTTAGACCCCCCACAGGGCGCCTACGAGCAGTACTTC
TRBV9,TRBD1,.,TRBJ1-2,CASSPTPGQQDYTF,TGTGCCAGCAGCCCAACACCGGGACAGCAGGACTACACCTTC
TRBV4-3,TRBD2,.,TRBJ2-1,CASSQESGLAGINEQFF,TGCGCCAGCAGCCAAGAAAGCGGACTAGCGGGAATCAATGAGCAGTTCTTC
TRBV27,.,.,TRBJ2-1,CASSFSGTYNEQFF,TGTGCCAGCAGTTTTTCGGGGACCTACAATGAGCAGTTCTTC
TRBV19,TRBD2,.,TRBJ2-3,CASSIDRLAGAGDTQYF,TGTGCCAGTAGTATAGATCGGCTAGCGGGGGCCGGGGATACGCAGTATTTT
TRBV7-6,.,.,TRBJ1-3,CASSLGASSGNTIYF,TGTGCCAGCAGCTTAGGAGCGAGCTCTGGAAACACCATATATTTT
TRBV6-4,TRBD1,.,TRBJ1-1,CASTGGQGPTEAFF,TGTGCCAGCACGGGGGGACAGGGACCCACTGAAGCTTTCTTT
TRBV5-1,TRBD1,.,TRBJ2-7,CASSPVYGTGGYEQYF,TGCGCCAGCAGCCCTGTTTATGGGACAGGGGGCTACGAGCAGTACTTC
TRBV11-2,TRBD1,once,TRBJ2-6,CASSLDRVASGANVLTF,TGTGCCAGCAGCTTGGACAGGGTGGCGTCTGGGGCCAACGTCCTGACTTTC
TRBV18,.,.,TRBJ1-1,CASSPRPETEAFF,TGTGCCAGCTCACCACGTCCGGAGACTGAAGCTTTCTTT
TRBV14,.,.,TRBJ2-5,CASSQTTQGRGETQYF,TGTGCCAGCAGCCAAACCACGCAGGGTAGGGGAGAGACCCAGTACTTC
TRBV29-1,TRBD1,.,TRBJ2-7,CSVVGTGSSYEQYF,TGCAGCGTTGTGGGGACAGGGAGCTCCTACGAGCAGTACTTC
TRBV5-1,.,few,TRBJ1-5,CASSNDMNQPQHF,TGCGCCAGCAGCAACGACATGAATCAGCCCCAGCATTTT
TRBV30,.,.,TRBJ1-1,CAWGRRNTEAFF,TGTGCCTGGGGCAGGCGGAACACTGAAGCTTTCTTT
TRBV12-5,TRBD1,.,TRBJ1-2,CASGSGQGVFYGYTF,TGTGCTAGTGGTTCAGGACAGGGCGTATTCTATGGCTACACCTTC
TRBV2,TRBD2,.,TRBJ2-2,CASSTSAAGELFF,TGTGCCAGCAGTACTAGCGCGGCCGGGGAGCTGTTTTTT
TRBV11-2,.,.,TRBJ2-1,CASSFSRGGIYEQFF,TGTGCCAGCAGCTTTTCGAGGGGGGGCATCTATGAGCAGTTCTTC
TRBV27,.,once,TRBJ1-2,CASRSRDYGYTF,TGTGCCAGCCGCTCCAGGGACTATGGCTACACCTTC
TRBV28,.,.,TRBJ2-7,CASSLVHNSYEQYF,TGTGCCAGCAGTTTAGTGCACAACTCCTACGAGCAGTACTTC
TRBV5-1,TRBD2,.,TRBJ2-1,CASSLSGRADNEQFF,TGCGCCAGCAGCCTTAGCGGGAGGGCCGACAATGAGCAGTTCTTC
TRBV15,.,.,TRBJ1-5,CATSRLNQPQHF,TGTGCCACCAGCAGACTTAATCAGCCCCAGCATTTT